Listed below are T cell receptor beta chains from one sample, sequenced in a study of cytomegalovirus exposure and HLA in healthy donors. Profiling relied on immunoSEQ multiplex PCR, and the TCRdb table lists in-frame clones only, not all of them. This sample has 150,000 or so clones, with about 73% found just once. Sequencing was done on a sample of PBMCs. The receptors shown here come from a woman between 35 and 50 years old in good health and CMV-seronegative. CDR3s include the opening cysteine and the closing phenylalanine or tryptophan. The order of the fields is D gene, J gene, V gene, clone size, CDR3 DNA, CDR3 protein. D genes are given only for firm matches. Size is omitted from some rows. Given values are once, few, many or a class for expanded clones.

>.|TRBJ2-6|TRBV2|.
TGTGCCAGCAGCTACAGGGCTGGGGCCAACGTCCTGACTTTC
CASSYRAGANVLTF
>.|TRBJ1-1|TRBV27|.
TGTGCCAGCAGTCGCGACAGGATGAACACTGAAGCTTTCTTT
CASSRDRMNTEAFF
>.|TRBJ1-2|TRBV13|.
TGTGCCAGCAGCTTGGGGGGGAATGGCTACACCTTC
CASSLGGNGYTF
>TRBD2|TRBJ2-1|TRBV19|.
TGTGCCACTAGGTGGGGGGCGGGGGGGTACAATGAGCAGTTCTTC
CATRWGAGGYNEQFF
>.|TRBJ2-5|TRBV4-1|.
TGCGCCAGCAGCCGATTGGGACTGCAAGAGACCCAGTACTTC
CASSRLGLQETQYF
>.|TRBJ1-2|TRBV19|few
TGTGCCAGTAGTATAGTCCTCCGGGTAAGCCGGTCTGAGGGTGGCTACACCTTC
CASSIVLRVSRSEGGYTF
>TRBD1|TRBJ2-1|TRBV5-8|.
TGTGCCAGCAGTGCCGGGGACAGAAGGTGGAATGAGCAGTTCTTC
CASSAGDRRWNEQFF
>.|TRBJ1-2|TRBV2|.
TGTGCCAGCCCTGCGGGGTTTGGCTACACCTTC
CASPAGFGYTF
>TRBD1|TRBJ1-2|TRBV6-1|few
TGTGCCAGCAGCGCAAACTGGGGACAGGGGGGCTACACCTTC
CASSANWGQGGYTF
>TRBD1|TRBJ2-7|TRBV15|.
TGTGCCACCAGCAGAGGTGCTGGACAGGGTTTCTACGAGCAGTACTTC
CATSRGAGQGFYEQYF
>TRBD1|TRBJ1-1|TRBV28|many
TGTGCCAGCAGTCGAGACAGGGTTACTGAAGCTTTCTTT
CASSRDRVTEAFF
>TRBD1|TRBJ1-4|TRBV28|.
TGTGCCAGCAGTCCCCAGGGGGCGATTGAGGAAAAACTGTTTTTT
CASSPQGAIEEKLFF
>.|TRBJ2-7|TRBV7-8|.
TGTGCCAGCAGCTCCGCTGGGGTCTTCGGGGGACAGATGGCCTCCTACGAGCAGTACTTC
CASSSAGVFGGQMASYEQYF
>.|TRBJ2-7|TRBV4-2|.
TGTGCCAGCAGCCAAGATCTCCCCCGCTCCTACGAGCAGTACTTC
CASSQDLPRSYEQYF
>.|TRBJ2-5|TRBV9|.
TGTGCCAGCAGCGTAGTAGTAGGGGTAAGAGAGACCCAGTACTTC
CASSVVVGVRETQYF
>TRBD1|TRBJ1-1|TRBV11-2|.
TGTGCCAGCAGCTTTTGGGGGACAGGGGGCCTTGCTGACACTGAAGCTTTCTTT
CASSFWGTGGLADTEAFF
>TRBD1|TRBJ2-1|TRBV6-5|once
TGTGCCAGCAGAAGGGACAGGGTCAATGAGCAGTTCTTC
CASRRDRVNEQFF
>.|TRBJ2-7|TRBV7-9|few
TGTGCCAGCAGCCCACCCTCGCACGGCGAGCAGTACTTC
CASSPPSHGEQYF
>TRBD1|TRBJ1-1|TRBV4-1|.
TGCGCCAGCAGCCAGGACAGGGCGAGGAACACTGAAGCTTTCTTT
CASSQDRARNTEAFF
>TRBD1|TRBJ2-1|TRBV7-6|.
TGTGCCAGCAGCTTAGCGGGGGACAGGGGATACAATGAGCAGTTCTTC
CASSLAGDRGYNEQFF
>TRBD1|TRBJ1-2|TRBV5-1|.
TGCGCCAGCAGCTGGAAGACAGGGGACTATGGCTACACCTTC
CASSWKTGDYGYTF
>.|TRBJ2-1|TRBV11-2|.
TGTGCCAGCAGTTTGGCCCGCGGGACAGTGTTCGATGAGCAGTTCTTC
CASSLARGTVFDEQFF
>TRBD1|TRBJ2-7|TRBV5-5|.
TGTGCCAGCAGCTTGGGGACAGGGGCTGGAGAGCAGTACTTC
CASSLGTGAGEQYF
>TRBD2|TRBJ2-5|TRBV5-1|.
TGCGCCAGCAGCGTCGGAGCGGGGGGACACCAAGAGACCCAGTACTTC
CASSVGAGGHQETQYF
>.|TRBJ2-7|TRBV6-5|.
TGTGCCAGCCGAGGGGGACCCTACGAGCAGTACTTC
CASRGGPYEQYF
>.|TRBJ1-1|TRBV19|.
TGTGCCAGTTTCCGGAGCTTGAACACTGAAGCTTTCTTT
CASFRSLNTEAFF
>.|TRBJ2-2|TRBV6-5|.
TGTGCCAGCAGTTTTCCTTCGAACACCGGGGAGCTGTTTTTT
CASSFPSNTGELFF
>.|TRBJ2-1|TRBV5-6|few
TGTGCCAGCAGCTTTGCGAGGAAGGAACTTTTCGGTGAGCAGTTCTTC
CASSFARKELFGEQFF
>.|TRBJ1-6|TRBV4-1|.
TGCGCCAGCAGCCAAGTGCCCAGGGAATATAATTCACCCCTCCACTTT
CASSQVPREYNSPLHF
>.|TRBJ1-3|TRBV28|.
TGTGCCAGCACCAAAGGAGGGCTCACCTCTGGAAACACCATATATTTT
CASTKGGLTSGNTIYF
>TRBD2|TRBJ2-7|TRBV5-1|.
TGCGCCAGCAGCTTGGGGACTAGTATCTACGAGCAGTACTTC
CASSLGTSIYEQYF
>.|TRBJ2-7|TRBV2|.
TGTGCCAGCAGAACCGACCAGGGGTTGAAGTACTTC
CASRTDQGLKYF
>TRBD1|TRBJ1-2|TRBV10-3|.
TGTGCCATCAGTGACATCCAGGGGGAGAATGGCTACACCTTC
CAISDIQGENGYTF
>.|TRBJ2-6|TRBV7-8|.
TGTGCCAGCAGCTCGTCTGGGGCCAACGTCCTGACTTTC
CASSSSGANVLTF
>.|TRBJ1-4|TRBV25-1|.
TGTGCCAGCAGTGTTATCAGGGCAACTAATGAAAAACTGTTTTTT
CASSVIRATNEKLFF
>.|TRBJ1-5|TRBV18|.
TGTGCCAGCTCTCAACAGGGAAGTGGACAGCCCCAGCATTTT
CASSQQGSGQPQHF
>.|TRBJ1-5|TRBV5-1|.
TGCGCCAGCAGCTTGTCCGGGGAGTTCAATCAGCCCCAGCATTTT
CASSLSGEFNQPQHF
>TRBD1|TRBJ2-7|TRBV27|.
TGTGCCAGCAGCCAATACCTGACAGGGAAGGATCACGAGCAGTACTTC
CASSQYLTGKDHEQYF
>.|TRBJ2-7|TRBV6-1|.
TGTGCCAGCAGTGAAATCCGAGCCTACGAGCAGTACTTC
CASSEIRAYEQYF
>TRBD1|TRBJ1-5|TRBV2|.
TGTGCCAGCAGAGGACAGGTTTTAGTTCAGCCCCAGCATTTT
CASRGQVLVQPQHF
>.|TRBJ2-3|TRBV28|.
TGTGCCAGCAGTTCCAGATCCACGACAGATACGCAGTATTTT
CASSSRSTTDTQYF